This TCR beta chain was recovered during a study of cytomegalovirus exposure and HLA in healthy donors. Study-wide results and caveats: Associated with HLA alleles at 0.05 false discovery rate in a later analysis were 16,951 TCR beta sequences. Presence/absence analyses rested on an assumption that sequencing depth was roughly uniform across donors. Later analysis reportedly placed an Asian-associated ancestry cluster below the roughly 680-donor mean in N-insertions.

PCR amplification relied on 60 Vbeta primers (plus 13 Jbeta primers). Sequencing was performed with immunoSEQ multiplex PCR; in TCRdb, only in-frame clones are kept and a portion is missing. The sample has 100,000 to 140,000 clones; around 77% are singletons. Regarding this clone: Its antigen remains unknown.

V dropped 5 bases and J dropped 0 bases, with 15 bases sitting between them. Germline CDR1 is SGHDN and CDR2 is FVKESK. The CDR3 has 16 amino acids. The sequenced sample consisted of PBMCs. This clonotype was sampled from a male donor in good health and CMV-seronegative. The chain recombines TRBV14 with TRBJ2-3; D is possibly TRBD1 (5 bases). In nucleotides, the CDR3 is TGTGCCAGCAGCAAGACAGACCGACCTAGCACAGATACGCAGTATTTT. Protein product: CASSKTDRPSTDTQYF.